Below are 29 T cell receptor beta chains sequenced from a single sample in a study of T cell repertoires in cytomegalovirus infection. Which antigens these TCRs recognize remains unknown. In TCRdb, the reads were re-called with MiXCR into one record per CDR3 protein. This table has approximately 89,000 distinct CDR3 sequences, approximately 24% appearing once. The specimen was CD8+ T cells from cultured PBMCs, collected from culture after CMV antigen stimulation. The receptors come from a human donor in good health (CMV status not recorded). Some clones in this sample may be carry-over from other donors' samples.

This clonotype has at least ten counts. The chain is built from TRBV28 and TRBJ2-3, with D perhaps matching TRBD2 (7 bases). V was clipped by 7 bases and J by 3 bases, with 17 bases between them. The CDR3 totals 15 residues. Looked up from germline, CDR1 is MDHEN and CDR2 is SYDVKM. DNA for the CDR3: TGTGCCAGCAAAGCCGGGGGGCGGTTAACAGATACGCAGTATTTT. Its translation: CASKAGGRLTDTQYF.

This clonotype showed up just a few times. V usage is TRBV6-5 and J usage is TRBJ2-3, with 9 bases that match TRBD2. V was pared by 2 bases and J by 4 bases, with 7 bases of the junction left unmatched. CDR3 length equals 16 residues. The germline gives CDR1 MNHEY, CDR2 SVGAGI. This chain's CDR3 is CASSYNAGGDADTQYF. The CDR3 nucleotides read TGTGCCAGCAGTTACAACGCGGGGGGGGACGCAGATACGCAGTATTTT.

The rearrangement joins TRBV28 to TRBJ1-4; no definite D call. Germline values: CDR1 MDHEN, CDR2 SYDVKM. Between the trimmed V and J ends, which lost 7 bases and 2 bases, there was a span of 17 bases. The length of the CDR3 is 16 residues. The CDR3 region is CASTLGGQATNEKLFF. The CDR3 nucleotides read TGTGCCAGCACCCTAGGCGGCCAGGCTACTAATGAAAAACTGTTTTTT.

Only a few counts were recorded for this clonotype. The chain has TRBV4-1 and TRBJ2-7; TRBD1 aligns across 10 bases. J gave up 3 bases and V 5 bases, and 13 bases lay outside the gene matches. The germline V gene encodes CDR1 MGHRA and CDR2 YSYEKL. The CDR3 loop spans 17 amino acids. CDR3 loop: CASSVSYGDRGFYEQYF. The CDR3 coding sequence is TGCGCCAGCAGCGTAAGTTACGGGGACAGGGGTTTCTACGAGCAGTACTTC.

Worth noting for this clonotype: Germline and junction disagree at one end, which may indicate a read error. CDR3 coding DNA: TGCGCCAGCAGCCAAGAACCCGGGGGGGCCCTCACAGATACGGAGTATTTT. The encoded protein is CASSQEPGGALTDTEYF. This chain connects TRBV4-1 to TRBJ2-3; TRBD2 matches at 8 bases. The CDR3 length is 17 residues. CDR1 is MGHRA, CDR2 YSYEKL, per germline.

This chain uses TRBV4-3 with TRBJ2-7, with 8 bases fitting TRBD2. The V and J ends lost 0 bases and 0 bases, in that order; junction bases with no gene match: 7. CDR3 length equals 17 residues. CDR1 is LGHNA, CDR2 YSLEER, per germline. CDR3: CASSQDAERESSYEQYF. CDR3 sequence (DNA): TGCGCCAGCAGCCAAGATGCGGAGCGGGAGAGCTCCTACGAGCAGTACTTC.

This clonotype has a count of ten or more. As DNA, the CDR3 is TGTGCCAGCATGGGGGCCTCCCCTCCCTACGAGCAGTACTTC. Its protein is CASMGASPPYEQYF. This rearrangement joins TRBV12-3 or TRBV12-4 to TRBJ2-7, with D possibly being TRBD1 (6 bases). CDR3 length: 14 residues. V lost 7 bases to trimming and J lost 2 bases, with 15 bases between them.

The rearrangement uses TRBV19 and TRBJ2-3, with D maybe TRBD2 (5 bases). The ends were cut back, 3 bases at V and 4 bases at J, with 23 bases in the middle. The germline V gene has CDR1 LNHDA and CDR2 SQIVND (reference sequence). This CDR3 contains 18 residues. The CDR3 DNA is TGTGCCAGTAGTATTATGAGCTGGGAGATGAATCGGGCAGATACGCAGTATTTT. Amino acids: CASSIMSWEMNRADTQYF.

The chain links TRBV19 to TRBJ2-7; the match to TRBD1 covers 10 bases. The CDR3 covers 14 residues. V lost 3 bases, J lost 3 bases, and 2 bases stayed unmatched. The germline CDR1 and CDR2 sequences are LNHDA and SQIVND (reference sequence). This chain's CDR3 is CASSIWTGGYEQYF. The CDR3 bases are TGTGCCAGTAGTATTTGGACAGGGGGCTACGAGCAGTACTTC.

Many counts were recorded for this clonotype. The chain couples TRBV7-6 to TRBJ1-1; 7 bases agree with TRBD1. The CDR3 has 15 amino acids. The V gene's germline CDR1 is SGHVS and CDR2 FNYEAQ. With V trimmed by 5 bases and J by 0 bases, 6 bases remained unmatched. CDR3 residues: CASSVGQLVNTEAFF. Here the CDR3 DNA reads TGTGCCAGCAGCGTGGGACAGCTAGTGAACACTGAAGCTTTCTTT.

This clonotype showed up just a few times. The CDR3, as DNA: TGTGCCAGCAGTTACTCGACCCCAGGGGCCGAGTACGCGAACACCGGGGAGCTGTTTTTT. Amino acid sequence: CASSYSTPGAEYANTGELFF. The chain couples TRBV6-6 to TRBJ2-2; D is possibly TRBD1 (6 bases). V shed 0 bases and J shed 0 bases, with 20 bases lying between them. The CDR3 length is 20 residues. Per the germline V gene, CDR1 is MNHNY and CDR2 is SVGAGI (reference sequence).

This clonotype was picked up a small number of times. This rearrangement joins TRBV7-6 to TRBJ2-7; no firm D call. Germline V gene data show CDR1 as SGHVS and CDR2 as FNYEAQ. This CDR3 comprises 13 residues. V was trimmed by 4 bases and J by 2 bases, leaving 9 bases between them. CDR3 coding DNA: TGTGCCAGCAGCTCCGGAAATACCTACGAGCAGTACTTC. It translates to CASSSGNTYEQYF. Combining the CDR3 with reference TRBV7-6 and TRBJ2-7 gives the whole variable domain GAGVSQSPRYKVTKRGQDVALRCDPISGHVSLYWYRQALGQGPEFLTYFNYEAQQDKSGLPNDRFSAERPEGSISTLTIQRTEQRDSAMYRCASSSGNTYEQYFGPGTRLTVT.

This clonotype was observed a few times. Written as DNA, the CDR3 is TGCGCCAGCAGCCAAGGTATCCCCTACGAGCAGTACTTC. It encodes CASSQGIPYEQYF. V usage is TRBV4-1 and J usage is TRBJ2-7; D ambiguous. The CDR3 contains 13 residues. The germline CDR1 and CDR2 sequences are MGHRA and YSYEKL. The V gene lost 1 base and the J gene lost 2 bases, with 6 bases spanning the gap.

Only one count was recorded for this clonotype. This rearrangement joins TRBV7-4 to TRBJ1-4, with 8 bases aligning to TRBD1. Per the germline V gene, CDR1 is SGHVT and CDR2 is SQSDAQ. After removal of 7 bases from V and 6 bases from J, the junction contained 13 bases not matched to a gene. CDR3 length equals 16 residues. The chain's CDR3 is CASNQFLPGGDEKLFF. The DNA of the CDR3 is TGTGCCAGCAACCAATTCCTCCCAGGGGGCGATGAAAAACTGTTTTTT.

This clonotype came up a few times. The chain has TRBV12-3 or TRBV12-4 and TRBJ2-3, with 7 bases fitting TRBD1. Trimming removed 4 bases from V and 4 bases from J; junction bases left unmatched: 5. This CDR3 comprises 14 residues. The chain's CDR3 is CASSSKTGSDTQYF. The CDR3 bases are TGTGCCAGCAGTTCAAAGACAGGGTCAGATACGCAGTATTTT.

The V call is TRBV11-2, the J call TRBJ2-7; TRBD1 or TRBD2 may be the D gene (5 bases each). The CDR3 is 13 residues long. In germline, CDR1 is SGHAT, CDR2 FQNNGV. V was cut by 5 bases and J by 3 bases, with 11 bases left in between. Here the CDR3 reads CASSARDHYEQYF. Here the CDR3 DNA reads TGTGCCAGCAGCGCCCGGGACCACTACGAGCAGTACTTC.

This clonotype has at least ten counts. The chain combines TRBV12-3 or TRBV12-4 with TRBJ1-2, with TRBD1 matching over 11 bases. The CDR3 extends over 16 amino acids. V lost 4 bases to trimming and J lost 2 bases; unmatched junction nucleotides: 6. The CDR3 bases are TGTGCCAGCAGTTCCGGGACAGGGGGGCCCAACTATGGCTACACCTTC. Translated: CASSSGTGGPNYGYTF.

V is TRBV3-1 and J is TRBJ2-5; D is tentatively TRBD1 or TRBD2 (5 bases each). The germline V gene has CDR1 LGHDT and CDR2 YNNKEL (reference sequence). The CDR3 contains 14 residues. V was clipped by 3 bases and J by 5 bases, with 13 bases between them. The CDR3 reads CASSHGTYKETQYF. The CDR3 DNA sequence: TGTGCCAGCAGCCACGGGACCTATAAGGAGACCCAGTACTTC.

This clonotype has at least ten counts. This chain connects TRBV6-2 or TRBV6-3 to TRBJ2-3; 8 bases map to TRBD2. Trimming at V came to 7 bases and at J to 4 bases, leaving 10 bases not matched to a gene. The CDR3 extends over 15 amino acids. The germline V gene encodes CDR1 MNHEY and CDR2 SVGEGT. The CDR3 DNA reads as TGTGCCAGCACTAGGACTAGCTTCGGCGCAGATACGCAGTATTTT. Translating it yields CASTRTSFGADTQYF.

The CDR3 reads CASSGTSGSTGELFF. In DNA, the CDR3 is TGTGCCAGCAGTGGGACTAGCGGGAGCACCGGGGAGCTGTTTTTT. The chain joins TRBV6-4 to TRBJ2-2, with 13 bases matching TRBD2. The CDR3 covers 15 residues. CDR1 and CDR2 from the germline V gene are MRHNA and SNTAGT. Trimming removed 4 bases from V and 4 bases from J; junction bases left unmatched: 0.

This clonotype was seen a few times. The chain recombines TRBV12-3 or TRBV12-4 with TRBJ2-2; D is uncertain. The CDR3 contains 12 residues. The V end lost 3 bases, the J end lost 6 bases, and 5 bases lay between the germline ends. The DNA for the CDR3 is TGTGCCAGCAGTTTTAAACCCGGGGAGCTGTTTTTT. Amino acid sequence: CASSFKPGELFF.

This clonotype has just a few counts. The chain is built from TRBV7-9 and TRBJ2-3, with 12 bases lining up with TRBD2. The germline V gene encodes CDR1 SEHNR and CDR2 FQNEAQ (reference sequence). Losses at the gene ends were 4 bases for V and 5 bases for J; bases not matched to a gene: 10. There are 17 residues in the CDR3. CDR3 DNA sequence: TGTGCCAGCAGCTCCCCTCTAGCGGGAGGGCCGAAAGATACGCAGTATTTT. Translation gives CASSSPLAGGPKDTQYF.

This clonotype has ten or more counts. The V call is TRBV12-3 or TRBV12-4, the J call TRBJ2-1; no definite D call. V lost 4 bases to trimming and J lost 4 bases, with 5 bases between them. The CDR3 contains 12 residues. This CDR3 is CASSSGYNEQFF. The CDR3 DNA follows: TGTGCCAGCAGTTCCGGTTACAATGAGCAGTTCTTC.

This chain's CDR3 is CASSPWVGPYSYNEQFF. The CDR3 region has the DNA TGTGCCAGCAGTCCCTGGGTGGGGCCTTACTCCTACAATGAGCAGTTCTTC. The chain couples TRBV6-2 or TRBV6-3 to TRBJ2-1; D may be TRBD1 (5 bases). The germline V gene has CDR1 MNHEY and CDR2 SVGEGT. The length of the CDR3 is 17 residues. The V and J ends lost 5 bases and 0 bases respectively, with 17 bases between them.

CDR3 sequence: CSVTGTGGLNEKLFF. CDR3 nucleotide sequence: TGCAGCGTTACCGGGACAGGGGGCCTTAATGAAAAACTGTTTTTT. The chain recombines TRBV29-1 with TRBJ1-4, with 12 bases that match TRBD1. With 5 bases clipped from V and 4 bases from J, the junction kept 5 bases outside the gene matches. Germline V lookup: CDR1 SQVTM, CDR2 ANQGSEA. The CDR3 loop spans 15 amino acids.

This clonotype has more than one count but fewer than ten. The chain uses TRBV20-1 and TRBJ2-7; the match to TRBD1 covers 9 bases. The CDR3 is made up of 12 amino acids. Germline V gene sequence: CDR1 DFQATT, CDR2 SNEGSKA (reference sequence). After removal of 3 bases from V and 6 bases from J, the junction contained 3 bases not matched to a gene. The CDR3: CSARGQGGEQYF. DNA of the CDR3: TGCAGTGCTAGGGGACAGGGTGGCGAGCAGTACTTC.

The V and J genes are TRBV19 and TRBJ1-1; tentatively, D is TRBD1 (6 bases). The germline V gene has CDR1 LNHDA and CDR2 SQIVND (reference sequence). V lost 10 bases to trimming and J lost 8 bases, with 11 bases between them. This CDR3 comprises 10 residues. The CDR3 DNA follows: TGTGCCACTGGGACATACGAAGCTTTCTTT. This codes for CATGTYEAFF. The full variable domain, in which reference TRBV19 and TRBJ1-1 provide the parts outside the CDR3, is DGGITQSPKYLFRKEGQNVTLSCEQNLNHDAMYWYRQDPGQGLRLIYYSQIVNDFQKGDIAEGYSVSREKKESFPLTVTSAQKNPTAFYLCATGTYEAFFGQGTRLTVV.

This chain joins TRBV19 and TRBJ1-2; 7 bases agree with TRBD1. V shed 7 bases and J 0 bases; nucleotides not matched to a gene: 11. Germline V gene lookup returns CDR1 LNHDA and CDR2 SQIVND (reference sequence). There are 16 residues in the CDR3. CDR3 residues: CASTWDSRSSNYGYTF. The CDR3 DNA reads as TGTGCCAGTACCTGGGACAGCCGTTCGTCTAACTATGGCTACACCTTC.

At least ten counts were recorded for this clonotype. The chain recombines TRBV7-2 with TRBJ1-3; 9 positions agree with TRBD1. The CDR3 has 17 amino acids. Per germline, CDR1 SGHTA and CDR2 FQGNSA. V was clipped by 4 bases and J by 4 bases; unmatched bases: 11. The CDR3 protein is CASSSSSQGARGNTIYF. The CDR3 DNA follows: TGTGCCAGCAGCTCGTCCTCACAGGGGGCGCGGGGAAACACCATATATTTT.